This TCR beta chain was recovered during a study of cytomegalovirus exposure and HLA in healthy donors. The study's findings and limits: A missense DCLRE1C variant was associated with V- and J-gene trimming of TCR beta chains in a later analysis, and an independent cohort replicated the association. Later analysis indicated greater clonal expansion among HLA-associated TCR beta chains than among equally common other chains. Judged likely to be a sequencing artifact was a cluster of highly shared sequence variants.

The study ran its PCR with 60 Vbeta and 13 Jbeta primers. The data were produced by immunoSEQ multiplex PCR, yet TCRdb's version contains in-frame clones alone and is incomplete. Its clone listing holds 96,000 or so clones. For this clone: The antigen is unknown.

Germline V gene sequence: CDR1 KGHSH, CDR2 LQKENI. Between the trimmed V and J ends, which lost 4 bases and 2 bases, there was a span of 8 bases. CDR3 length equals 13 residues. The receptor comes from a girl aged 5 to 17 in good health and CMV-seropositive. Sequences were obtained from PBMCs. The chain links TRBV18 to TRBJ1-2; D might be TRBD1 (6 bases). Here the CDR3 reads CASSLDRNYGYTF. The CDR3, as DNA: TGTGCCAGCTCACTCGACAGGAACTATGGCTACACCTTC.